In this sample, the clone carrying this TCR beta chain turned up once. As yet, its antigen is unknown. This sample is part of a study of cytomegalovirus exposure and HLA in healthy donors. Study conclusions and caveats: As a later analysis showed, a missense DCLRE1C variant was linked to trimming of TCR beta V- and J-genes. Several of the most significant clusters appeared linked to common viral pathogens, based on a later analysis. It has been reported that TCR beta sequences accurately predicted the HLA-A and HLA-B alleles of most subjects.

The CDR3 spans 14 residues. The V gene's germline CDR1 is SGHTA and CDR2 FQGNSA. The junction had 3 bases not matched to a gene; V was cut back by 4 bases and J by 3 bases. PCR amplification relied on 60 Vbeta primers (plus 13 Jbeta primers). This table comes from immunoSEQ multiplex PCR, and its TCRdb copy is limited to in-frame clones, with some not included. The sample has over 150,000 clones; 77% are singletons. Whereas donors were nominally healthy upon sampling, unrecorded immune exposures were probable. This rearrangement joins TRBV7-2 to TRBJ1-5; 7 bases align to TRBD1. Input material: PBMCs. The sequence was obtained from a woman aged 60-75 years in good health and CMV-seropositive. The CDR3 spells CASSSGQINQPQHF. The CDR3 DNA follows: TGTGCCAGCAGCTCGGGACAGATCAATCAGCCCCAGCATTTT.